These 3 T cell receptor beta chains were all obtained from the same sample, sequenced in a study of blood T cell repertoires in COVID-19. The protocol was immunoSEQ multiplex PCR, while the TCRdb copy is restricted to in-frame clones and leaves out a portion. The table records about 220,000 clones, around 89% of them present only once. Sequencing input: PBMCs or T cells enriched from blood (not recorded which). The receptors here all came from a woman aged 18-29 years in a cohort exposed to, infected with or recovered from COVID-19 (not recorded which).

The chain is built from TRBV23-1 and TRBJ1-2; 7 bases align to TRBD1. TRBV23-1 qualifies as an ORF whose function is uncertain. V was clipped by 6 bases and J by 14 bases; unmatched bases: 6. CDR3 size: 10 residues. CDR3 sequence reads: CASRNDRVTF. Written as DNA, the CDR3 is TGCGCCAGCAGGAATGACAGGGTAACCTTC.

V gene TRBV7-9 combines with J gene TRBJ1-1; tentative D call: TRBD1 (6 bases). The CDR3 runs 15 residues. V lost 5 bases, J lost 6 bases, and 19 bases lay in between. Germline V gene sequence: CDR1 SEHNR, CDR2 FQNEAQ (reference sequence). CDR3 sequence (DNA): TGTGCCAGCAGCGAAAAGTGGACAGAGGGCGCTGAAGCTTTCTTT. Translated, it gives CASSEKWTEGAEAFF.

This clone was seen a few times. V gene TRBV2 combines with J gene TRBJ1-1, with D tentatively TRBD1 (6 bases). The germline gives CDR1 SNHLY, CDR2 FYNNEI. This CDR3 has 14 residues. The V gene lost 6 bases and the J gene lost 4 bases, with 15 bases spanning the gap. This chain's CDR3 is CASRPVGAGTEAFF. The CDR3 DNA follows: TGTGCCAGCAGACCCGTGGGGGCGGGCACTGAAGCTTTCTTT.